Following are 23 T cell receptor beta chains from one sample sequenced in a study of long-term antiretroviral therapy in people with HIV. Survey-level resolution applied to immunoSEQ assay v3.0. The data were produced by immunoSEQ multiplex PCR, yet TCRdb's version contains in-frame clones alone and is incomplete. The table lists 34,000 or so clones, over 70% of them singletons. The material was unsorted PBMCs, obtained 0.6 years after starting antiretroviral therapy. All receptors come from a man aged 18-30 years with HIV.

This chain uses TRBV5-1 with TRBJ2-5; 10 bases align to TRBD1. This CDR3 is built from 15 residues. Germline CDR1 and CDR2: SGHRS and YFSETQ. V lost 4 bases to trimming and J lost 3 bases; unmatched junction nucleotides: 6. In DNA, the CDR3 is TGCGCCAGCAGCAAACCCGGGACAGGGGAAGAGACCCAGTACTTC. Its protein product is CASSKPGTGEETQYF.

The chain joins TRBV7-9 to TRBJ2-1; TRBD1 might be the D (5 bases). V was pared by 1 base and J by 1 base, with 20 bases between. This CDR3 contains 19 residues. CDR1 and CDR2 from the germline V gene are SEHNR and FQNEAQ (reference sequence). CDR3 DNA: TGTGCCAGCAGCTTAGAACGGAATAGGGGAAAGGTATCCTACAATGAGCAGTTCTTC. Its translation: CASSLERNRGKVSYNEQFF. Full variable domain (rest looked up from reference TRBV7-9 and TRBJ2-1): DTGVSQNPRHKITKRGQNVTFRCDPISEHNRLYWYRQTLGQGPEFLTYFQNEAQLEKSRLLSDRFSAERPKGSFSTLEIQRTEQGDSAMYLCASSLERNRGKVSYNEQFFGPGTRLTVL.

In this sample, this clone turned up a few times. The V and J genes are TRBV7-2 and TRBJ2-7; D not resolved. Trimming left V 5 bases short and J 0 bases short, with 11 bases between. The CDR3 covers 14 residues. Per germline, CDR1 SGHTA and CDR2 FQGNSA. CDR3 sequence (DNA): TGTGCCAGCAGCCGACTGGGCAGCTCCTACGAGCAGTACTTC. Its protein product is CASSRLGSSYEQYF.

The chain recombines TRBV11-2 with TRBJ2-7; TRBD2 agrees at 7 bases. J lost 0 bases, V lost 1 base, and 3 bases had no gene match. This CDR3 is 15 amino acids long. Germline V gene sequence: CDR1 SGHAT, CDR2 FQNNGV. CDR3 region: CASSLVGGSSYEQYF. The DNA for the CDR3 is TGTGCCAGCAGCTTAGTCGGGGGGAGCTCCTACGAGCAGTACTTC. Looking up the rest from reference TRBV11-2 and TRBJ2-7 gives the full variable domain: EAGVAQSPRYKIIEKRQSVAFWCNPISGHATLYWYQQILGQGPKLLIQFQNNGVVDDSQLPKDRFSAERLKGVDSTLKIQPAKLEDSAVYLCASSLVGGSSYEQYFGPGTRLTVT.

This chain connects TRBV5-5 to TRBJ2-3; 8 bases line up with TRBD2. V was pared by 0 bases and J by 0 bases, with 9 bases of the junction left unmatched. This CDR3 region has 18 residues. Germline V lookup: CDR1 SGHKS, CDR2 YYEKEE (reference sequence). CDR3 loop: CASSLVGAGAPSTDTQYF. The CDR3 DNA reads as TGTGCCAGCAGCTTGGTCGGAGCGGGAGCCCCTAGCACAGATACGCAGTATTTT.

The CDR3 loop is CASSRGGDPLEQYF. CDR3 bases: TGTGCCAGCAGCCGCGGGGGCGATCCTCTCGAGCAGTACTTC. This chain uses TRBV7-9 with TRBJ2-7; D might be TRBD2 (7 bases). The V end lost 5 bases, the J end lost 6 bases, and 17 bases lay between the germline ends. The germline gives CDR1 SEHNR, CDR2 FQNEAQ (reference sequence). This CDR3 region has 14 residues.

The J gene is TRBJ2-5, the V gene TRBV5-4; 8 bases match TRBD2. Trimming cost V 4 bases and J 4 bases; bases outside gene matches: 12. The CDR3 extends over 16 amino acids. Germline V gene sequence: CDR1 SGHNT, CDR2 YYREEE (reference sequence). The CDR3 loop reads CASSRKREKGGETQYF. CDR3 in DNA: TGTGCCAGCAGCCGTAAGCGGGAGAAGGGTGGAGAGACCCAGTACTTC.

This clone has just one count. This chain links TRBV7-9 with TRBJ2-7, with TRBD2 matching 7 bases. Germline trimming cut 0 bases from V and 4 bases from J; bases unmatched to any gene: 9. Germline lookup yields CDR1 SEHNR and CDR2 FQNEAQ (reference sequence). The CDR3 has 16 amino acids. CDR3 sequence (DNA): TGTGCCAGCAGCTTAGCCTTGGCTACCGGGGGGTACGAGCAGTACTTC. The encoded protein is CASSLALATGGYEQYF.

The rearrangement joins TRBV4-1 to TRBJ2-1; D remains unclear. With 0 bases removed from V and 6 bases from J, the gap between germline ends came to 6 bases. The CDR3 runs to 13 residues. CDR1 MGHRA and CDR2 YSYEKL come from the germline V gene. The CDR3, as DNA: TGCGCCAGCAGCCAAGATATCCTCAATGAGCAGTTCTTC. As protein: CASSQDILNEQFF.

V usage is TRBV7-9 and J usage is TRBJ2-2; 7 bases map to TRBD1. The germline CDR1 and CDR2 sequences are SEHNR and FQNEAQ (reference sequence). The CDR3 length is 15 residues. V was clipped by 1 base and J by 6 bases; unmatched bases: 5. CDR3 in DNA: TGTGCCAGCAGCTTAGAGACAGGGATGGCCGGGGAGCTGTTTTTT. It codes for CASSLETGMAGELFF.

The chain carries TRBV7-2 and TRBJ1-3; 7 nucleotides line up with TRBD1. The trim removed 6 bases at V and 2 bases at J, leaving 4 bases unmatched. CDR1 is SGHTA and CDR2 is FQGNSA in the germline V gene. CDR3 length equals 14 residues. The CDR3 sequence: CASRHQGAGNTIYF. DNA for the CDR3: TGTGCCAGCAGGCATCAGGGGGCTGGAAACACCATATATTTT.

This chain links TRBV6-5 with TRBJ1-2; no firm D call. Trimming shortened V by 7 bases and J by 4 bases, and 13 bases separated the two germline ends. The germline CDR1 and CDR2 sequences are MNHEY and SVGAGI. CDR3 size: 13 residues. DNA of the CDR3: TGTGCCAGCACCGATAGGTTGGGCTATGGCTACACCTTC. Encoded protein: CASTDRLGYGYTF.

The V and J genes are TRBV6-5 and TRBJ2-3; TRBD1 matches at 7 bases. V shed 6 bases, J shed 4 bases, and the junction held 7 bases outside the gene matches. The CDR3 totals 14 residues. Germline V gives CDR1 MNHEY, CDR2 SVGAGI. The CDR3 sequence: CASSPDRQPDTQYF. CDR3 DNA sequence: TGTGCCAGCAGCCCGGACAGGCAGCCAGATACGCAGTATTTT.

The genes are TRBV10-2 and TRBJ2-3, with D tentatively TRBD1 (5 bases). CDR1 is WSHSY and CDR2 is SAAADI in the germline V gene. Deletions cut 8 bases from V and 0 bases from J, with 12 bases between. This CDR3 is 14 amino acids long. CDR3 protein: CASYDSISTDTQYF. The CDR3 bases are TGCGCCAGCTACGACAGTATTAGCACAGATACGCAGTATTTT.

The chain uses TRBV11-3 and TRBJ2-7; possibly TRBD2 for D (6 bases). The V gene's germline CDR1 is SGHNT and CDR2 YENEEA. The CDR3 covers 14 residues. Trimming took 4 bases from V and 3 from J, leaving 13 bases between them. CDR3 in amino acids: CASSSNSGNYEQYF. CDR3 bases: TGTGCCAGCAGCTCAAATAGCGGAAACTACGAGCAGTACTTC.

This sequence joins TRBV7-8 and TRBJ2-1, with TRBD2 matching over 8 bases. Looked up from germline, CDR1 is SGHVS and CDR2 is FQNEAQ. The CDR3 sequence is 13 residues long. V was pared by 8 bases and J by 4 bases, with 4 bases of the junction left unmatched. The CDR3 DNA reads as TGTGCCAGCTACGGGGGGGGTTACAATGAGCAGTTCTTC. It encodes CASYGGGYNEQFF.

The chain is built from TRBV25-1 and TRBJ1-1; 8 nucleotides align to TRBD1. The germline gives CDR1 MGHDK, CDR2 SYGVNS. This CDR3 comprises 16 residues. Trimming at V came to 7 bases and at J to 0 bases, leaving 10 bases not matched to a gene. The CDR3 nucleotides are TGTGCCAGCACTTCGGGGACAGGTCTACTGAACACTGAAGCTTTCTTT. The encoded protein is CASTSGTGLLNTEAFF.

The V and J genes are TRBV19 and TRBJ2-3; TRBD2 aligns across 10 bases. Germline CDR1 is LNHDA and CDR2 is SQIVND (reference sequence). This CDR3 spans 16 amino acids. J was trimmed by 0 bases and V by 5 bases; bases with no gene match: 5. CDR3 region: CASSLRAGGSTDTQYF. CDR3 bases: TGTGCCAGTAGTCTGCGAGCGGGAGGGAGCACAGATACGCAGTATTTT.

This clone appeared once. This sequence joins TRBV28 and TRBJ2-7; D unclear. This CDR3 spans 11 amino acids. V lost 6 bases, J lost 7 bases, and 10 bases lay in between. Germline CDR1 reads MDHEN; CDR2 reads SYDVKM. For the CDR3, the DNA is TGTGCCAGCAGCGGACCGAGGGAGCAGTACTTC. Residues: CASSGPREQYF.

The CDR3 spells CASSVEGSTDTQYF. For the CDR3, the DNA is TGTGCCAGCAGCGTAGAGGGGAGCACAGATACGCAGTATTTT. The chain employs TRBV9 and TRBJ2-3, with D possibly matching TRBD1 (5 bases). V was pared by 0 bases and J by 0 bases, with 5 bases between. Per germline, CDR1 SGDLS and CDR2 YYNGEE. The CDR3 loop spans 14 amino acids. Looking up the rest from reference TRBV9 and TRBJ2-3 gives the full variable domain: DSGVTQTPKHLITATGQRVTLRCSPRSGDLSVYWYQQSLDQGLQFLIQYYNGEERAKGNILERFSAQQFPDLHSELNLSSLELGDSALYFCASSVEGSTDTQYFGPGTRLTVL.

V usage is TRBV28 and J usage is TRBJ1-5, with D possibly matching TRBD1 (5 bases). CDR1 MDHEN and CDR2 SYDVKM come from the germline V gene. The V and J ends lost 5 bases and 0 bases respectively, with 8 bases between them. This CDR3 is built from 14 residues. CDR3: CASSGGHSNQPQHF. DNA for the CDR3: TGTGCCAGCAGTGGGGGTCATAGCAATCAGCCCCAGCATTTT.

This clone is termed medium-sized (0.01 to 0.1%). A read error may produce the germline difference seen at one junction end. Other DNA sequences from this sample encode an identical CDR3 as well. This chain's CDR3 is CASSSGLAAYNEQFF. In DNA form, the CDR3 reads TGTGCTAGCAGCTCGGGACTAGCGGCCTACAATGAGCAGTTCTTC. This chain connects TRBV7-7 to TRBJ2-1, with 11 bases aligning to TRBD2. This CDR3 has 15 amino acids. Germline CDR1 SSHAT, CDR2 FNYEAQ (reference sequence).

The chain couples TRBV19 to TRBJ2-1; D may match TRBD1 or TRBD2 (5 bases each). Germline V gives CDR1 LNHDA, CDR2 SQIVND (reference sequence). CDR3 length: 14 amino acids. Trimming removed 6 bases at V and 12 bases at J, with 21 bases between. CDR3: CASSLLSAPGTQFF. CDR3 DNA: TGTGCCAGTAGCCTATTATCGGCCCCGGGGACGCAGTTCTTC.